This T cell receptor (beta chain) was sequenced in a study of cytomegalovirus exposure and HLA in healthy donors. This CDR3 spans 19 amino acids. V lost 1 base, J lost 3 bases, and 15 bases stayed unmatched. The germline CDR1 and CDR2 sequences are MRHNA and SNTAGT. 13 Jbeta primers and 60 Vbeta primers were used for the PCR. TCRdb's table, derived via immunoSEQ multiplex PCR, lists solely in-frame clones and lacks some. The table shows roughly 180,000 clones, with roughly 85% occurring only once. This TCR was sampled from a man younger than 45 in good health and CMV-seronegative. What was sequenced was PBMCs. This sequence joins TRBV6-4 and TRBJ1-2; TRBD1 aligns across 9 bases. CDR3 sequence (DNA): TGTGCCAGCAGTGACTTTCCCCAGGGAACAGGGGGCGCGGACTATGGCTACACCTTC. As protein: CASSDFPQGTGGADYGYTF.